This entry lists 2 T cell receptor beta chains sequenced from one sample in a study of human T cells and chemical hapten exposure. The time point is: patch test 3, about 24 weeks after DPC sensitization. Treatment meaning: therapeutic diphenylcyclopropenone sensitization with weekly scalp DPC. MiXCR, applied by TCRdb to the RACE reads, yields one record per CDR3 protein. The profile covers around 150,000 distinct CDR3 sequences, with about a quarter appearing a single time and under 2.5% taken by the ten largest. The specimen comprised whole blood, sampled in connection with sensitization to the hapten diphenylcyclopropenone (DPC). The receptors come from a woman aged 18 to 35 with alopecia areata. Some clones in this sample may be carry-over from other donors' samples.

This clonotype was seen more than once but under ten times. V usage is TRBV12-3 or TRBV12-4 and J usage is TRBJ1-1; D unresolved. With 6 bases removed from V and 2 bases from J, the gap between germline ends came to 10 bases. CDR3 length equals 13 residues. CDR3 loop: CASSVGLNTEAFF. In DNA, the CDR3 is TGTGCCAGCAGCGTCGGCCTAAACACTGAAGCTTTCTTT.

This clonotype was seen a handful of times. The V and J genes are TRBV3-1 and TRBJ2-1; TRBD2 aligns across 7 bases. Trimming cost V 3 bases and J 5 bases; bases outside gene matches: 4. The CDR3 consists of 14 residues. The V gene's germline CDR1 is LGHDT and CDR2 YNNKEL (reference sequence). CDR3 sequence: CASSHRGDDNEQFF. The CDR3 bases are TGTGCCAGCAGCCACCGGGGGGACGACAATGAGCAGTTCTTC.